A single T cell receptor (beta chain) is shown here with its context. Its specificity is not known. The data originate from a study of T cells in Graves' hyperthyroidism and ophthalmopathy. Points from the study as a whole: Most thyroid-expanded clonotypes above 0.001 were also found in blood. Stable hyperthyroidism and ophthalmopathy were separated using 13 V-J signatures.

TCR beta CDR3 regions were amplified from RNA transcripts. The HTBI primer set served for first-round RT-PCR of the TCR CDR3. TCRdb recomputed calls from the multiplex PCR reads with MiXCR, one row per CDR3 protein. The table shows 350,000 to 450,000 distinct CDR3 sequences, with 17% occurring only once. Patients were excluded because of uncontrolled infection, other autoimmune disease, pregnancy or lactation. The sample taken for sequencing was blood. This sequence originates from a woman aged 30 to 39 with Graves' hyperthyroidism that later progressed to Graves' ophthalmopathy.

As DNA, the CDR3 is TGTGCCAGCAGTTACGATCCCGGAGGGGCTGAAGCTTTCTTT. Translating it yields CASSYDPGGAEAFF. The rearrangement uses TRBV6-9 and TRBJ1-1; TRBD1 might be the D (5 bases). The CDR3 contains 14 residues. The germline CDR1 and CDR2 sequences are MNHGY and SVAAGI. The V end was cut by 3 bases, the J end by 6 bases, with 14 bases between.